This T cell receptor beta chain was identified in a study of T-cell memory formation after mild COVID-19. Trimming pared 3 bases from V and 6 bases from J, leaving 15 bases between. The CDR3 loop spans 14 amino acids. From the 5' RACE reads, TCRdb called clonotypes with MiXCR, one entry per CDR3 protein. The table records about 420,000 distinct CDR3 sequences, less than 25% of them present only once. Sequenced: PBMCs or a T cell subset sorted from them (not recorded which). The V call is TRBV12-3 or TRBV12-4, the J call TRBJ2-7; D is undetermined. This clonotype was sampled from an adult woman who had mild COVID-19 (a few samples of this study predate the infection). Cell type and time point are not known. Here the CDR3 reads CASSLRPITGEQYF. The CDR3, as DNA: TGTGCCAGCAGTTTGCGACCTATAACCGGCGAGCAGTACTTC.